This T cell receptor beta chain was sequenced in a study of blood T cells in healthy people across ages. Whole-study results and caveats: A roughly linear age-dependent decrease characterized TCR beta diversity per million T cells.

Using a J-beta primer mix together with a sample-barcoded 5' primer, a second PCR was run for about 6 to 12 cycles. TCRdb reprocessed the 5' RACE reads via MiXCR and lists one record per CDR3 protein. The sample carries more than 900,000 distinct CDR3 sequences, 25% to 30% recorded once. This clonotype was seen more than once but under ten times. Its antigen remains unknown. CDR3 length equals 16 residues. Germline loops: CDR1 LGHNA, CDR2 YNFKEQ. Losses at the gene ends were 0 bases for V and 7 bases for J; bases not matched to a gene: 9. This sample also appeared in a second study, on T cells of mothers and their children.

The clonotype comes from a woman aged 40 to 50 in good health. Sequences were obtained from blood. The V call is TRBV4-2, the J call TRBJ2-1; 7 bases are a match to TRBD2. CDR3 residues: CASSQESSGRGNEQFF. The DNA of the CDR3 is TGTGCCAGCAGCCAAGAGTCTAGCGGCCGGGGGAATGAGCAGTTCTTC.